This entry lists 27 T cell receptor beta chains sequenced from one sample in a study of T-cell reconstitution after alpha-beta-depleted transplantation in children. General observations from the study: By one year post-transplant, T-cell counts and diversity largely arose from T cells that were newly produced.

The TCRbeta library incorporated unique molecular identifiers. TCRdb analysed the PCR reads with MiXCR anew, one entry per CDR3 protein. The sample yields fewer than 350,000 distinct CDR3 sequences, approximately 7.3% seen once. What these receptors recognize is not known. The starting material was peripheral blood, obtained 360 days after TCRalphabeta/CD19-depleted stem cell transplant. The receptors stem from a female patient aged 2-15 years who had a stem cell transplant for Fanconi anemia, so the T cells may come from the graft donor.

This clonotype appeared a few times. The chain employs TRBV3-1 and TRBJ2-1; TRBD2 agrees at 7 bases. CDR3 length: 16 amino acids. CDR1 is LGHDT, CDR2 YNNKEL, per germline (reference sequence). The trim removed 2 bases at V and 0 bases at J, leaving 4 bases unmatched. CDR3 bases: TGTGCCAGCAGCCAATTTCTAGCGGACTCCTACAATGAGCAGTTCTTC. Translating gives CASSQFLADSYNEQFF.

This clonotype was recorded many times. V is TRBV10-3 and J is TRBJ2-3; 13 bases fit TRBD2. Trimming cost V 4 bases and J 4 bases; bases outside gene matches: 5. Germline V CDR1 and CDR2: ENHRY, SYGVKD. There are 16 residues in the CDR3. The CDR3, as DNA: TGTGCCATCAGTGTTCTCGGGACTAGCGGGGCAGATACGCAGTATTTT. Protein: CAISVLGTSGADTQYF.

This clonotype has more than one count but fewer than ten. The J gene is TRBJ2-2, the V gene TRBV5-6; TRBD1 matches at 9 bases. The J segment lost 7 bases and the V segment lost 4 bases, leaving 8 bases of the junction unmatched. The CDR3 totals 15 residues. Germline assignment: CDR1 SGHDT and CDR2 YYEEEE. The CDR3 coding sequence is TGTGCCAGCAGCGTGACAGGGGGATCGATCGGGGAGCTGTTTTTT. Translating it yields CASSVTGGSIGELFF.

This clonotype was detected ten times or more. V gene TRBV10-3 combines with J gene TRBJ2-5; a possible D gene is TRBD1 (6 bases). Trimming pared 3 bases from V and 5 bases from J, leaving 10 bases between. Germline V gene lookup returns CDR1 ENHRY and CDR2 SYGVKD. The CDR3 sequence is 13 residues long. The CDR3 sequence: CAISEDRWETQYF. CDR3 in DNA: TGTGCCATCAGTGAAGACAGGTGGGAGACCCAGTACTTC.

This clonotype has more than one count but fewer than ten. V usage is TRBV18 and J usage is TRBJ2-3; the D gene is possibly TRBD2 (6 bases). The CDR3 has 12 amino acids. The ends were cut back, 2 bases at V and 6 bases at J, with 6 bases in the middle. Germline lookup yields CDR1 KGHSH and CDR2 LQKENI. The CDR3 sequence: CASSPGGDTQYF. In DNA, the CDR3 is TGTGCCAGCTCACCAGGAGGGGATACGCAGTATTTT.

This clonotype was detected many times. CDR3 sequence reads: CASSFKDSSGEQYF. For the CDR3, the DNA is TGTGCCAGCAGTTTTAAGGACTCCTCTGGAGAGCAGTACTTC. The rearrangement links TRBV12-3 or TRBV12-4 to TRBJ2-7; TRBD2 might be the D (5 bases). Trimming removed 3 bases at V and 7 bases at J, with 16 bases between. The CDR3 sequence is 14 residues long.

This chain connects TRBV20-1 to TRBJ1-2; D not certain. This CDR3 has 12 amino acids. The V and J ends lost 3 bases and 5 bases respectively, with 10 bases between them. Germline CDR1 DFQATT, CDR2 SNEGSKA (reference sequence). CDR3 protein: CSASRDEYGYTF. CDR3 DNA: TGCAGTGCTAGCCGGGATGAGTATGGCTACACCTTC.

This clonotype was observed many times. The chain joins TRBV4-1 to TRBJ2-1; D is uncertain. Germline V CDR1 and CDR2: MGHRA, YSYEKL. Trimming stripped 4 bases from V and 7 bases from J, with 23 bases between. The CDR3 has 17 amino acids. The DNA of the CDR3 is TGCGCCAGCAGCCCAACCCTGGCGGCTTTATCATCTAATGAGCAGTTCTTC. Translating gives CASSPTLAALSSNEQFF.

This clonotype was seen ten or more times. The CDR3 coding sequence is TGTGCCAGCAGTTTGACTATTGAGGAGACCCAGTACTTC. Translating it yields CASSLTIEETQYF. The chain couples TRBV6-2 or TRBV6-3 to TRBJ2-5, with D possibly matching TRBD2 (5 bases). Germline CDR1 is MNHEY and CDR2 is SVGEGT. V was shortened by 4 bases and J by 5 bases, with 11 bases between the two germline ends. The CDR3 is made up of 13 amino acids.

This clonotype has a count of ten or more. The chain has TRBV10-3 and TRBJ2-7; D remains ambiguous. Germline-derived CDR1 and CDR2 are ENHRY and SYGVKD. V was pared by 3 bases and J by 3 bases, with 15 bases between. The CDR3 is 15 amino acids. The CDR3 spells CAISDDSRKYYEQYF. The DNA of the CDR3 is TGTGCCATCAGTGATGACTCCCGTAAATACTACGAGCAGTACTTC.

This clonotype was detected only a few times. This chain's CDR3 is CASSRPGTGLNSPLHF. The DNA for the CDR3 is TGTGCCAGCAGCCGTCCCGGGACAGGGTTGAATTCACCCCTCCACTTT. This sequence joins TRBV6-5 and TRBJ1-6; 9 bases agree with TRBD1. This CDR3 spans 16 amino acids. V lost 6 bases, J lost 7 bases, and 10 bases stayed unmatched. In germline, CDR1 is MNHEY, CDR2 SVGAGI.

This clonotype was observed many times. The chain has TRBV12-3 or TRBV12-4 and TRBJ1-3; maybe TRBD1 (5 bases). The CDR3 consists of 15 residues. V shed 8 bases and J shed 3 bases, with 17 bases lying between them. The CDR3 nucleotides read TGTGCCAGCTCTATCTCGGGGGATATTGGAAACACCATATATTTT. The encoded protein is CASSISGDIGNTIYF.

V is TRBV27 and J is TRBJ1-4; no firm D call. The CDR3 spans 15 residues. Between the trimmed V and J ends, which lost 1 base and 7 bases, there was a span of 13 bases. The V gene's germline CDR1 is MNHEY and CDR2 SMNVEV (reference sequence). The CDR3 DNA reads as TGTGCCAGCAGTTTATATGGGTTATTCGGTGAAAAACTGTTTTTT. This codes for CASSLYGLFGEKLFF. Full variable domain (rest looked up from reference TRBV27 and TRBJ1-4): EAQVTQNPRYLITVTGKKLTVTCSQNMNHEYMSWYRQDPGLGLRQIYYSMNVEVTDKGDVPEGYKVSRKEKRNFPLILESPSPNQTSLYFCASSLYGLFGEKLFFGSGTQLSVL.

Ten or more counts support this clonotype. The V gene is TRBV28, the J gene TRBJ2-5, with a possible D match to TRBD1 (6 bases). The V gene lost 1 base and the J gene lost 2 bases, with 14 bases spanning the gap. CDR3 length: 16 residues. The germline CDR1 and CDR2 sequences are MDHEN and SYDVKM. CDR3 sequence: CASSLSHLRGQETQYF. CDR3 nucleotides: TGTGCCAGCAGTTTATCCCATCTAAGGGGGCAAGAGACCCAGTACTTC.

This chain joins TRBV24-1 and TRBJ1-5, with D perhaps TRBD1 (6 bases). The CDR3 contains 15 residues. V was pared by 0 bases and J by 8 bases, with 13 bases between. Looked up from germline, CDR1 is KGHDR and CDR2 is SFDVKD. The CDR3 region has the DNA TGTGCCACCAGTGATTTGGTGGGGGCCTGGAAGCCCCAGCATTTT. Translating it yields CATSDLVGAWKPQHF.

This clonotype has just a few counts. The chain has TRBV4-1 and TRBJ1-2; D perhaps matches TRBD1 (5 bases). This CDR3 has 13 residues. From germline, CDR1 is MGHRA and CDR2 YSYEKL. Between the trimmed V and J ends, which lost 3 bases and 6 bases, there was a span of 11 bases. The CDR3 sequence is CASSHGGGDGYTF. For the CDR3, the DNA is TGCGCCAGCAGCCACGGGGGAGGGGATGGCTACACCTTC.

This clonotype appeared a few times. The chain combines TRBV5-1 with TRBJ2-3; tentatively, D is TRBD2 (6 bases). With 0 bases removed from V and 1 base from J, the gap between germline ends came to 12 bases. The length of the CDR3 is 16 residues. CDR1 and CDR2 (germline): SGHRS, YFSETQ. The CDR3 DNA sequence: TGCGCCAGCAGCTTGGGCACCGGGACTGGCACAGATACGCAGTATTTT. Encoded protein: CASSLGTGTGTDTQYF.

This clonotype has a count of ten or more. The chain combines TRBV5-1 with TRBJ2-7; TRBD2 is a possible D gene (6 bases). Germline CDR1 SGHRS, CDR2 YFSETQ. The V gene lost 0 bases and the J gene lost 2 bases, with 9 bases spanning the gap. CDR3 length equals 14 residues. The CDR3 region is CASSLVGGTYEQYF. The CDR3 DNA reads as TGCGCCAGCAGCTTGGTTGGCGGGACCTACGAGCAGTACTTC.

The chain joins TRBV2 to TRBJ2-3, with D maybe TRBD2 (5 bases). Germline V gene sequence: CDR1 SNHLY, CDR2 FYNNEI. V lost 2 bases and J lost 6, with 15 bases in between. This CDR3 spans 15 amino acids. DNA of the CDR3: TGTGCCAGCAGTGAAACTAGGGAAGAGTCGGATACGCAGTATTTT. Amino acids: CASSETREESDTQYF.

The chain couples TRBV11-2 to TRBJ2-1; either TRBD1 or TRBD2 may supply D (7 bases each). Germline CDR1 is SGHAT and CDR2 is FQNNGV. This CDR3 spans 16 amino acids. V lost 5 bases and J 4 bases, leaving 18 bases between the germline ends. CDR3 amino acids: CASSAGGGIRYNEQFF. The CDR3 region has the DNA TGTGCCAGCAGCGCAGGGGGGGGAATTAGATACAATGAGCAGTTCTTC.

In this sample, this clonotype turned up a few times. V gene TRBV11-2 combines with J gene TRBJ1-1, with D possibly being TRBD1 (5 bases). The V gene's germline CDR1 is SGHAT and CDR2 FQNNGV. The CDR3 is 14 residues long. Trimming took 1 base from V and 4 from J, leaving 10 bases between them. This CDR3 reads CASSLVDSSTEAFF. The CDR3 nucleotides read TGTGCCAGCAGCTTAGTTGACAGTAGCACTGAAGCTTTCTTT.

This clonotype was observed at least ten times. The CDR3 sequence: CASGDQPQHF. In DNA, the CDR3 is TGTGCCAGCGGTGACCAGCCCCAGCATTTT. The genes are TRBV28 and TRBJ1-5; no reliable D call. CDR1 MDHEN and CDR2 SYDVKM come from the germline V gene. The CDR3 spans 10 residues. V lost 8 bases and J lost 7, with 6 bases in between.

The V gene is TRBV20-1, the J gene TRBJ2-7, with TRBD2 as a possible D gene (6 bases). The CDR3 covers 15 residues. The V and J ends lost 6 bases and 0 bases respectively, with 18 bases between them. Germline V lookup: CDR1 DFQATT, CDR2 SNEGSKA (reference sequence). The CDR3 loop reads CSAYTGLLSSYEQYF. The CDR3 DNA follows: TGCAGTGCGTATACGGGACTCCTAAGCTCCTACGAGCAGTACTTC.

The table lists this clonotype with a few counts. CDR3: CASSQAGGISNNEQFF. CDR3 DNA: TGTGCCAGCAGCCAAGCGGGGGGAATATCCAACAATGAGCAGTTCTTC. The chain couples TRBV3-1 to TRBJ2-1; 7 bases line up with TRBD2. The ends lost 1 base at V and 5 bases at J; junction bases unmatched: 8. The CDR3 sequence is 16 residues long. Germline CDR1 LGHDT, CDR2 YNNKEL (reference sequence).

The chain links TRBV30 to TRBJ1-1; weak D call: TRBD1 (5 bases). CDR3 length equals 13 residues. Germline CDR1 and CDR2: GTSNPN and SVGIG (reference sequence). Deletions cut 1 base from V and 1 base from J, with 7 bases between. The CDR3 is CAWSATANTEAFF. CDR3 in DNA: TGTGCCTGGAGTGCGACAGCGAACACTGAAGCTTTCTTT. Full variable domain (outside the CDR3, taken from reference TRBV30 and TRBJ1-1): SQTIHQWPATLVQPVGSPLSLECTVEGTSNPNLYWYRQAAGRGLQLLFYSVGIGQISSEVPQNLSASRPQDRQFILSSKKLLLSDSGFYLCAWSATANTEAFFGQGTRLTVV.

This clonotype showed up many times. The V gene is TRBV5-1, the J gene TRBJ2-7; the match to TRBD1 covers 10 bases. Looked up from germline, CDR1 is SGHRS and CDR2 is YFSETQ. Unmatched junction bases numbered 4, after V lost 3 bases and J lost 4 bases. This CDR3 contains 14 residues. The CDR3 region is CASSWGQGSYEQYF. In DNA, the CDR3 is TGCGCCAGCAGCTGGGGACAGGGGTCTTACGAGCAGTACTTC.

There are many counts of this clonotype. This sequence joins TRBV5-1 and TRBJ2-2, with D tentatively TRBD2 (7 bases). The germline V and J ends were trimmed by 4 bases and 0 bases, with 10 bases remaining between them. From germline, CDR1 is SGHRS and CDR2 YFSETQ. The CDR3 is 15 amino acids. CDR3 bases: TGCGCCAGCAGCCGGGGGGACACGAACACCGGGGAGCTGTTTTTT. It translates to CASSRGDTNTGELFF.